A single sample is the source of the 6 T cell receptor beta chains below, sequenced in a study of technical replicates of blood from four donors (TCRdb year 2017). Receptor libraries were prepared by the immunoSEQ multiplex PCR assay. TCRdb took over this immuneACCESS table, retaining in-frame rearrangements with V and J assigned. Such tables are incomplete; in checked studies, under half of the missing clones stem from an unresolved V gene, and the remainder is unexplained. The sample data list approximately 80,000 clones, and approximately 91% of these were observed just once. The top ten clones comprise less than 0.5% of the sample. Specimen: T cells isolated from PBMCs. The receptors here all came from a human donor in good health.

V and J are TRBV30 and TRBJ1-6; 7 bases line up with TRBD1. Per the germline V gene, CDR1 is GTSNPN and CDR2 is SVGIG (reference sequence). The CDR3 covers 13 residues. J gave up 10 bases and V 3 bases, and 6 bases lay outside the gene matches. The CDR3 here is CAWRGQAESPLHF. As DNA, the CDR3 is TGTGCCTGGAGAGGACAGGCAGAATCACCCCTCCACTTT.

The rearrangement joins TRBV12-5 to TRBJ2-1, with D tentatively TRBD2 (5 bases). The V end was cut by 2 bases, the J end by 8 bases, with 7 bases between. In germline, CDR1 is LGHNT, CDR2 FRNRAP. The CDR3 sequence is 12 residues long. The CDR3 sequence: CASGLRDYEQFF. In nucleotides, the CDR3 is TGTGCTAGTGGTTTGCGGGATTATGAGCAGTTCTTC.

The chain couples TRBV21-1 to TRBJ1-2; the DNA was not used to check the table's D call, TRBD1. TRBV21-1 is termed a pseudogene. The CDR3 extends over 16 amino acids. The CDR3 bases are TGTGCCAGCAGCAAAAGAGAAGGGGCCACTAACTATGGCTACACCTTC. This translates into CASSKREGATNYGYTF.

The J gene is TRBJ1-1, the V gene TRBV15, with D hard to call. V dropped 1 base and J dropped 0 bases, with 9 bases sitting between them. The CDR3 length is 15 residues. Looked up from germline, CDR1 is LNHNV and CDR2 is YYDKDF (reference sequence). In DNA, the CDR3 is TGTGCCACCAGCAGAGGGGGAGCTATGAACACTGAAGCTTTCTTT. Residues: CATSRGGAMNTEAFF.

The chain employs TRBV11-3 and TRBJ2-7, with D hard to call. CDR1 is SGHNT, CDR2 YENEEA, per germline. V was pared by 1 base and J by 2 bases, with 6 bases between. This CDR3 spans 13 amino acids. CDR3 protein: CASSLAYTYEQYF. The DNA for the CDR3 is TGTGCCAGCAGCTTAGCTTATACCTACGAGCAGTACTTC.

The chain carries TRBV19 and TRBJ2-2; D call uncertain. The V gene's germline CDR1 is LNHDA and CDR2 SQIVND (reference sequence). V shed 3 bases and J shed 0 bases, with 17 bases lying between them. This CDR3 spans 18 amino acids. CDR3 in amino acids: CASSISHATPSNTGELFF. For the CDR3, the DNA is TGTGCCAGTAGTATTTCACATGCGACACCCTCGAACACCGGGGAGCTGTTTTTT.